This T cell receptor beta chain was sequenced for a study of metastatic and nonmetastatic thyroid tumors. Study-level background: The study looked at repertoires side by side in blood and in tumor or nodule tissue from malignant and benign thyroid patients.

Every patient was untreated before thyroid surgery. The CDR3 contains 15 residues. The germline gives CDR1 SGDLS, CDR2 YYNGEE. V gave up 6 bases and J gave up 1 base, with 17 bases separating them. Authors' processing steps: Variation in CDR3 across clinicopathological groups served as the basis for constructing a distant-metastasis classifier in papillary thyroid cancer. TCRdb re-called clones via MiXCR from the PCR reads. TCRdb's processing, not the authors', yielded these V and J calls. The sample shows fewer than 35,000 clones, 20% to 30% of them seen only once. To note about this clone: Its specificity is unknown.

Study-level results: Reports indicated that malignant thyroid tumors showed significantly higher TCR beta diversity than benign nodules did, in blood and tumor.

The TCR originated in a female donor with papillary thyroid cancer or a benign thyroid nodule (not recorded which). Some clones in this sample may be carry-over from other donors' samples. Specimen: blood. The genes are TRBV9 and TRBJ2-7; D gene unclear. The CDR3 here is CASTSPGMLSYEQYF. In nucleotides, the CDR3 is TGTGCCAGCACCTCCCCCGGAATGCTATCCTACGAGCAGTACTTC.